This entry features one T cell receptor (beta chain) sequence. This record comes from a study of cytomegalovirus exposure and HLA in healthy donors. Use of 60 Vbeta and 13 Jbeta primers characterized the PCR. Measured with immunoSEQ multiplex PCR; TCRdb has only the in-frame clones, and not every one. Among about 190,000 clones listed, roughly 77% were seen once. The V gene lost 3 bases and the J gene lost 4 bases, with 7 bases spanning the gap. Germline-derived CDR1 and CDR2 are MNHEY and SMNVEV (reference sequence). The CDR3 runs to 13 residues. The chain has TRBV27 and TRBJ1-5; tentative D call: TRBD1 (5 bases). This TCR derives from a woman aged 25 to 45 in good health and CMV-seropositive. Material: PBMCs. The CDR3 sequence is CASSFRVNQPQHF. CDR3 sequence (DNA): TGTGCCAGCAGTTTCAGGGTTAATCAGCCCCAGCATTTT.